What follows is one TCR beta chain and its context. Sequenced by immunoSEQ multiplex PCR; TCRdb stores in-frame clones only, minus some. The sample has 130,000 or so clones, around four fifths seen once. The sample comes from a study of cytotoxic CD8 clonotypes in ibrutinib-treated CLL. Germline lookup yields CDR1 PRHDT and CDR2 FYEKMQ (reference sequence). Trimming pared 1 base from V and 0 bases from J, leaving 8 bases between. The CDR3 consists of 15 residues. This sequence was found in a human donor with chronic lymphocytic leukemia. The V gene is TRBV13, the J gene TRBJ2-3; no clear D. The sequences come from PBMCs, collected after 24 months of ibrutinib treatment. The CDR3 sequence: CASSLVRHSTDTQYF. The CDR3 DNA reads as TGTGCCAGCAGCTTAGTGCGGCACAGCACAGATACGCAGTATTTT.